The 22 T cell receptor beta chains below come from one sample, sequenced in a study of blood T cell repertoires in COVID-19. Only in-frame clones appear in the TCRdb table, and some are missing; sequencing was by immunoSEQ multiplex PCR. The sample has around 92,000 clones, approximately 79% seen once. Sequencing was carried out using peripheral blood. The receptors stem from a man between 65 and 80 years old with COVID-19, enrolled during active disease.

The J gene is TRBJ1-1, the V gene TRBV23-1, with 12 bases matching TRBD1. TRBV23-1 is assigned to the ORF class and has an uncertain function. The length of the CDR3 is 17 residues. With V trimmed by 4 bases and J by 1 base, 7 bases remained unmatched. The CDR3 region has the DNA TGCGCCAGCAGTCGGGGGGACAGGGGGCTGTGGAACACTGAAGCTTTCTTT. Translating gives CASSRGDRGLWNTEAFF.

The chain carries TRBV4-3 and TRBJ2-2, with 7 bases matching TRBD2. The germline V gene encodes CDR1 LGHNA and CDR2 YSLEER. Germline trimming cut 0 bases from V and 4 bases from J; bases unmatched to any gene: 5. CDR3 length: 16 residues. The CDR3 spells CASSQEGTGGTGELFF. For the CDR3, the DNA is TGCGCCAGCAGCCAAGAGGGAACGGGAGGCACCGGGGAGCTGTTTTTT.

The chain uses TRBV21-1 and TRBJ2-7; TRBD2, the table's D call, was not compared with the DNA. TRBV21-1 is described as a pseudogene. This CDR3 contains 16 residues. CDR3 nucleotide sequence: TGTGCCGGTTCGACTAGCGGGAGGGCCACGAGCCACGAGCAGTACTTC. Translating it yields CAGSTSGRATSHEQYF.

The chain employs TRBV2 and TRBJ2-3, with 8 bases that match TRBD2. The CDR3 sequence is 19 residues long. Trimming removed 4 bases from V and 1 base from J; junction bases left unmatched: 16. Germline V CDR1 and CDR2: SNHLY, FYNNEI. The CDR3 sequence: CASSGELAASVWGTDTQYF. The CDR3 DNA reads TGTGCCAGCAGTGGGGAACTAGCGGCCTCCGTTTGGGGCACAGATACGCAGTATTTT.

V and J are TRBV29-1 and TRBJ1-2; TRBD1 might be the D (6 bases). Germline V gene sequence: CDR1 SQVTM, CDR2 ANQGSEA. Trimming shortened V by 4 bases and J by 6 bases, and 15 bases separated the two germline ends. The CDR3 runs 13 residues. The CDR3 region has the DNA TGCAGCGTTGTTCCGGGTTCAGGGGATGGCTACACCTTC. This gives the protein CSVVPGSGDGYTF.

The chain carries TRBV5-1 and TRBJ2-7; tentative D call: TRBD2 (6 bases). Trimming took off 2 bases at V and 4 bases at J, with 22 bases between the two ends. Germline V gene lookup returns CDR1 SGHRS and CDR2 YFSETQ. The CDR3 is 17 residues long. The DNA for the CDR3 is TGCGCCAGCAGCTTAACCCCCGGAGGGACCGGAGTTTACGAGCAGTACTTC. Protein: CASSLTPGGTGVYEQYF. Complete variable domain (other parts from reference TRBV5-1 and TRBJ2-7): KAGVTQTPRYLIKTRGQQVTLSCSPISGHRSVSWYQQTPGQGLQFLFEYFSETQRNKGNFPGRFSGRQFSNSRSEMNVSTLELGDSALYLCASSLTPGGTGVYEQYFGPGTRLTVT.

The rearrangement joins TRBV12-5 to TRBJ2-1; 10 nucleotides agree with TRBD2. Germline V gene data show CDR1 as LGHNT and CDR2 as FRNRAP. Trimming at V came to 6 bases and at J to 7 bases, leaving 6 bases not matched to a gene. CDR3 length equals 14 residues. In DNA, the CDR3 is TGTGCTAGTGGGGCTAGCGGGAGACTTAATGAGCAGTTCTTC. It yields the protein CASGASGRLNEQFF.

The rearrangement joins TRBV6-5 to TRBJ2-7; D may be TRBD1 (6 bases). This CDR3 contains 12 residues. The V gene lost 4 bases and the J gene lost 5 bases, with 9 bases spanning the gap. Germline lookup yields CDR1 MNHEY and CDR2 SVGAGI. CDR3 region: CASSFGQHEQYF. Written as DNA, the CDR3 is TGTGCCAGCAGTTTTGGACAGCACGAGCAGTACTTC.

The gene calls are TRBV29-1 and TRBJ2-4; D is uncertain. The germline CDR1 and CDR2 sequences are SQVTM and ANQGSEA. The CDR3 contains 13 residues. The V and J ends lost 4 bases and 6 bases respectively, with 13 bases between them. CDR3 residues: CSVAFAFGNIQYF. CDR3 nucleotides: TGCAGCGTTGCCTTCGCGTTCGGAAACATTCAGTACTTC.

The chain carries TRBV7-6 and TRBJ2-7; 9 bases are a match to TRBD1. Germline V lookup: CDR1 SGHVS, CDR2 FNYEAQ. With V trimmed by 5 bases and J by 6 bases, 11 bases remained unmatched. The CDR3 has 15 amino acids. CDR3: CASSPGQGILVEQYF. CDR3 bases: TGTGCCAGCAGCCCCGGACAGGGGATACTGGTCGAGCAGTACTTC.

This clone was counted once. The chain combines TRBV27 with TRBJ2-7; 9 bases fit TRBD2. This CDR3 is 13 amino acids long. Germline trimming cut 7 bases from V and 6 bases from J; bases unmatched to any gene: 7. Germline-derived CDR1 and CDR2 are MNHEY and SMNVEV (reference sequence). CDR3 nucleotide sequence: TGTGCCAGCACCGAAGAAGCGGGAGGCGAGCAGTACTTC. Its translation: CASTEEAGGEQYF.

The chain combines TRBV3-1 (or the pseudogene TRBV3-2) with TRBJ2-3; no clear D gene. V dropped 2 bases and J dropped 3 bases, with 6 bases sitting between them. The CDR3 is made up of 13 amino acids. CDR1 is LGHDT, CDR2 YNNKEL, per germline (reference sequence). CDR3 coding DNA: TGTGCCAGCAGCCAACCAACTACAGATACGCAGTATTTT. It yields the protein CASSQPTTDTQYF.

Here the CDR3 DNA reads TGTGCCAGCAGCGAACGGACTAGCGGGAGTAGGTGGGAGCAGTACTTC. Amino acids: CASSERTSGSRWEQYF. The chain joins TRBV4-2 to TRBJ2-7, with 13 bases that match TRBD2. The CDR3 is 16 amino acids. V shed 5 bases and J 7 bases; nucleotides not matched to a gene: 11. Germline V CDR1 and CDR2: LGHNA, YNFKEQ.

The V and J genes are TRBV28 and TRBJ2-1, with 10 nucleotides matching TRBD2. With V trimmed by 3 bases and J by 0 bases, 11 bases remained unmatched. The CDR3 totals 19 residues. Per the germline V gene, CDR1 is MDHEN and CDR2 is SYDVKM. The CDR3 protein is CASSFGRTSGQLSYNEQFF. The CDR3, as DNA: TGTGCCAGCAGTTTTGGGAGGACTAGCGGACAACTCTCCTACAATGAGCAGTTCTTC.

This chain connects TRBV28 to TRBJ2-3; tentatively, D is TRBD2 (6 bases). V gave up 6 bases and J gave up 3 bases, with 19 bases separating them. The germline V gene encodes CDR1 MDHEN and CDR2 SYDVKM. The CDR3 runs 16 residues. The CDR3 DNA sequence: TGTGCCAGCAGCAACCCGACTAGATCGGGGACAGATACGCAGTATTTT. Residues: CASSNPTRSGTDTQYF.

V and J are TRBV12-3 or TRBV12-4 and TRBJ1-2, with D possibly TRBD1 on 5 matching bases. The length of the CDR3 is 13 residues. The ends were cut back, 7 bases at V and 2 bases at J, with 11 bases in the middle. The CDR3 here is CASIEDTNYGYTF. CDR3 DNA: TGTGCCAGCATCGAGGACACGAACTATGGCTACACCTTC.

The sample holds a few counts of this clone. A junction boundary mismatches the germline segment, possibly from a read error. The rearrangement links TRBV7-7 to TRBJ2-7; D may be TRBD2 (7 bases). The germline V gene encodes CDR1 SSHAT and CDR2 FNYEAQ (reference sequence). This CDR3 is 15 amino acids long. CDR3 nucleotide sequence: TGTGCTAGCAGCCCCGACCGGGGGGCTTTAGGGGAGCAGTACTTC. Translated, it gives CASSPDRGALGEQYF.

The DNA for the CDR3 is TGCGCCAGCAGCTTTCTTATAGCGGGAGGCCCCTTGGAGCAGTACTTC. This encodes CASSFLIAGGPLEQYF. This chain joins TRBV5-1 and TRBJ2-7; TRBD2 aligns across 10 bases. Germline V gene data show CDR1 as SGHRS and CDR2 as YFSETQ. Germline trimming cut 2 bases from V and 7 bases from J; bases unmatched to any gene: 12. There are 16 residues in the CDR3.

This clone was observed many times. The rearrangement uses TRBV6-5 and TRBJ2-5; tentatively, D is TRBD1 (6 bases). Between the trimmed V and J ends, which lost 3 bases and 4 bases, there was a span of 12 bases. Germline values: CDR1 MNHEY, CDR2 SVGAGI. The CDR3 is made up of 14 amino acids. The CDR3 loop is CASSYNRVRETQYF. The CDR3 DNA is TGTGCCAGCAGTTATAACAGGGTTCGAGAGACCCAGTACTTC.

This rearrangement joins TRBV19 to TRBJ2-7; possibly TRBD2 for D (7 bases). Deletions cut 4 bases from V and 6 bases from J, with 19 bases between. CDR3 length: 15 amino acids. CDR1 and CDR2 (germline): LNHDA, SQIVND (reference sequence). The CDR3 region has the DNA TGTGCCAGTAGTAGGAAAGGGGGGGGAGTCGCCGAGCAGTACTTC. Protein sequence: CASSRKGGGVAEQYF.

The DNA for the CDR3 is TGCGCCAGCAGCCAAATAGGGGCAGGGGGCACTGGCTACACCTTC. Residues: CASSQIGAGGTGYTF. The chain joins TRBV5-1 to TRBJ1-2; 8 bases are shared with TRBD1. The V and J ends lost 4 bases and 7 bases, in that order; junction bases with no gene match: 12. The CDR3 loop spans 15 amino acids. Germline loops: CDR1 SGHRS, CDR2 YFSETQ.

Notes on this clone: One end of the junction does not line up with germline, which may come from a read error. This CDR3 is CASSFGLTGGAF. CDR3 in DNA: TGTGCCAGCAGCTTTGGTCTCACAGGGGGCGCCTTC. V and J are TRBV5-6 and TRBJ1-2, with TRBD1 identical over 9 bases. The CDR3 is 12 residues long. Germline values: CDR1 SGHDT, CDR2 YYEEEE.